These 30 T cell receptor beta chains were all obtained from the same sample, sequenced in a study of blood T cell repertoires in COVID-19. Sequencing used immunoSEQ multiplex PCR; TCRdb keeps in-frame clones, though not all of them. Found here are roughly 200,000 clones, 80% to 95% of them singletons; the top ten hold about 0.54%. The sequenced sample consisted of peripheral blood. These TCRs come from a man aged 45-60 years with acute or convalescent COVID-19.

The chain carries TRBV19 and TRBJ2-3; 7 bases align to TRBD2. Germline lookup yields CDR1 LNHDA and CDR2 SQIVND (reference sequence). Losses at the gene ends were 7 bases for V and 1 base for J; bases not matched to a gene: 17. This CDR3 is built from 18 residues. Here the CDR3 reads CASTPQSVGGGRTDTQYF. The CDR3 nucleotides are TGTGCCAGTACCCCCCAGTCCGTTGGCGGGGGACGCACAGATACGCAGTATTTT.

This chain uses TRBV6-2 or TRBV6-3 with TRBJ1-1, with D uncertain. CDR1 is MNHEY and CDR2 is SVGEGT in the germline V gene. V was clipped by 2 bases and J by 0 bases, with 10 bases between them. The CDR3 is made up of 15 amino acids. The CDR3 bases are TGTGCCAGCAGTTACGGTCCGGGATTGAACACTGAAGCTTTCTTT. It encodes CASSYGPGLNTEAFF.

The V call is TRBV28, the J call TRBJ1-6; D might be TRBD1 (6 bases). The CDR3 extends over 15 amino acids. CDR1 and CDR2 (germline): MDHEN, SYDVKM. Trimming took off 5 bases at V and 7 bases at J, with 15 bases between the two ends. CDR3 DNA sequence: TGTGCCAGCAGTGCCCGGGGGGCCGGGAATTCACCCCTCCACTTT. It translates to CASSARGAGNSPLHF.

This clone occurred once. The sample contains more than one DNA sequence encoding this CDR3. This chain connects TRBV30 to TRBJ2-1; D gene unclear. The CDR3 consists of 12 residues. Looked up from germline, CDR1 is GTSNPN and CDR2 is SVGIG (reference sequence). Trimming pared 1 base from V and 4 bases from J, leaving 5 bases between. Written as DNA, the CDR3 is TGTGCCTGGAGTGGACTGTACAATGAGCAGTTCTTC. This sequence encodes CAWSGLYNEQFF.

The chain joins TRBV27 to TRBJ1-1, with D hard to call. Trimming stripped 8 bases from V and 4 bases from J, with 11 bases between. The CDR3 loop spans 12 amino acids. The germline V gene encodes CDR1 MNHEY and CDR2 SMNVEV (reference sequence). The CDR3 bases are TGTGCCAGCTACAAAGCGGGCACTGAAGCTTTCTTT. As protein: CASYKAGTEAFF.

The CDR3 DNA is TGTGCCAGCAGCTTACAAGGGACTTCTCCTCAGCCCCAGCATTTT. Translated, it gives CASSLQGTSPQPQHF. This chain joins TRBV7-2 and TRBJ1-5; D might be TRBD1 (5 bases). V was trimmed by 2 bases and J by 6 bases, leaving 14 bases between them. The germline V gene encodes CDR1 SGHTA and CDR2 FQGNSA. CDR3 size: 15 residues.

This clone occurred once. The rearrangement uses TRBV9 and TRBJ1-4; D is perhaps TRBD1 (5 bases). This CDR3 is 15 amino acids long. The V gene's germline CDR1 is SGDLS and CDR2 YYNGEE. The V end lost 0 bases, the J end lost 3 bases, and 9 bases lay between the germline ends. The CDR3 loop reads CASSVGGGANEKLFF. CDR3 nucleotides: TGTGCCAGCAGCGTAGGTGGGGGGGCTAATGAAAAACTGTTTTTT. Looking up the rest from reference TRBV9 and TRBJ1-4 gives the full variable domain: DSGVTQTPKHLITATGQRVTLRCSPRSGDLSVYWYQQSLDQGLQFLIQYYNGEERAKGNILERFSAQQFPDLHSELNLSSLELGDSALYFCASSVGGGANEKLFFGSGTQLSVL.

The rearrangement uses TRBV29-1 and TRBJ2-1; 8 bases are shared with TRBD2. The germline CDR1 and CDR2 sequences are SQVTM and ANQGSEA. The V segment lost 4 bases and the J segment 7 bases; nucleotides outside the gene matches: 9. The CDR3 contains 14 residues. In DNA form, the CDR3 reads TGCAGCGTTGGCGGGGGGCGACCGTCGAATGAGCAGTTCTTC. Encoded protein: CSVGGGRPSNEQFF.

This chain connects TRBV13 to TRBJ2-5; TRBD2 aligns across 7 bases. The germline V gene has CDR1 PRHDT and CDR2 FYEKMQ (reference sequence). Trimming removed 2 bases from V and 8 bases from J; junction bases left unmatched: 2. The CDR3 contains 12 residues. The CDR3 sequence is CASSLPGGTQYF. For the CDR3, the DNA is TGTGCCAGCAGCTTACCGGGAGGCACCCAGTACTTC. Full variable domain (missing parts from reference TRBV13 and TRBJ2-5): AAGVIQSPRHLIKEKRETATLKCYPIPRHDTVYWYQQGPGQDPQFLISFYEKMQSDKGSIPDRFSAQQFSDYHSELNMSSLELGDSALYFCASSLPGGTQYFGPGTRLLVL.

The DNA for the CDR3 is TGTGCCAGCAGTTGGCGGGGTAATGAAAAACTGTTTTTT. Its protein is CASSWRGNEKLFF. J is TRBJ1-4 and V is TRBV28; D gene uncertain. The CDR3 runs 13 residues. CDR1 is MDHEN and CDR2 is SYDVKM in the germline V gene. V gave up 4 bases and J gave up 4 bases, with 7 bases separating them. The full variable domain, in which reference TRBV28 and TRBJ1-4 provide the parts outside the CDR3, is DVKVTQSSRYLVKRTGEKVFLECVQDMDHENMFWYRQDPGLGLRLIYFSYDVKMKEKGDIPEGYSVSREKKERFSLILESASTNQTSMYLCASSWRGNEKLFFGSGTQLSVL.

This clone was seen just once. The DNA for the CDR3 is TGTGCCAGCAGCTTAGACAGGGCGGGGGGCAATGAGCAGTTCTTC. It specifies CASSLDRAGGNEQFF. The chain links TRBV7-2 to TRBJ2-1, with 8 bases that match TRBD2. V was pared by 1 base and J by 6 bases, with 5 bases of the junction left unmatched. This CDR3 has 15 residues. Germline CDR1 and CDR2: SGHTA and FQGNSA.

The chain uses TRBV19 and TRBJ1-5; weak D call: TRBD1 (5 bases). This CDR3 contains 16 residues. The germline V and J ends were trimmed by 3 bases and 4 bases, with 16 bases remaining between them. CDR1 and CDR2 from the germline V gene are LNHDA and SQIVND (reference sequence). The CDR3 sequence is CASSMGRGPINQPQHF. DNA for the CDR3: TGTGCCAGTAGTATGGGGCGGGGCCCCATTAATCAGCCCCAGCATTTT.

V usage is TRBV10-3 and J usage is TRBJ2-3; the match to TRBD2 covers 11 bases. The CDR3 covers 15 residues. Germline values: CDR1 ENHRY, CDR2 SYGVKD. The V segment lost 4 bases and the J segment 3 bases; nucleotides outside the gene matches: 3. This CDR3 reads CAISVAGGGTDTQYF. The CDR3 DNA reads as TGTGCCATCAGTGTAGCGGGAGGGGGGACAGATACGCAGTATTTT.

This sequence joins TRBV28 and TRBJ2-3, with D maybe TRBD1 (7 bases). V dropped 10 bases and J dropped 3 bases, with 20 bases sitting between them. CDR3 length: 15 amino acids. From germline, CDR1 is MDHEN and CDR2 SYDVKM. The CDR3 spells CATMGQGGATDTQYF. In nucleotides, the CDR3 is TGTGCCACCATGGGCCAGGGGGGTGCGACAGATACGCAGTATTTT.

The chain recombines TRBV4-1 with TRBJ2-7; D uncertain. Germline loops: CDR1 MGHRA, CDR2 YSYEKL. Trimming removed 4 bases at V and 5 bases at J, with 18 bases between. The CDR3 is 15 residues long. The CDR3, as DNA: TGCGCCAGCAGCCCCAGGTTATCCGGTTCGGACGAGCAGTACTTC. This encodes CASSPRLSGSDEQYF.

The chain has TRBV6-2 or TRBV6-3 and TRBJ2-1; 9 bases map to TRBD2. CDR3 size: 15 residues. Trimming at V came to 5 bases and at J to 5 bases, leaving 7 bases not matched to a gene. Germline V gene sequence: CDR1 MNHEY, CDR2 SVGEGT. The CDR3 coding sequence is TGTGCCAGCAGTCCCTGGAAGCGGGGGGACAATGAGCAGTTCTTC. Its protein is CASSPWKRGDNEQFF.

The rearrangement links TRBV10-2 to TRBJ2-1; 12 bases fit TRBD2. Trimming removed 1 base from V and 2 bases from J; junction bases left unmatched: 3. The CDR3 has 17 amino acids. CDR1 and CDR2 from the germline V gene are WSHSY and SAAADI. The CDR3: CASSEFLAGGTYNEQFF. Written as DNA, the CDR3 is TGCGCCAGCAGTGAGTTCCTAGCGGGAGGGACCTACAATGAGCAGTTCTTC.

CDR3 in amino acids: CATSRDDYSNQPQHF. CDR3 sequence (DNA): TGTGCCACCAGCAGAGATGACTATAGCAATCAGCCCCAGCATTTT. The chain carries TRBV15 and TRBJ1-5, with D unresolved. V lost 0 bases, J lost 0 bases, and 6 bases lay in between. CDR3 length: 15 residues. Germline loops: CDR1 LNHNV, CDR2 YYDKDF (reference sequence). Using reference TRBV15 and TRBJ1-5 for the parts outside the CDR3, the full variable domain is DAMVIQNPRYQVTQFGKPVTLSCSQTLNHNVMYWYQQKSSQAPKLLFHYYDKDFNNEADTPDNFQSRRPNTSFCFLDIRSPGLGDTAMYLCATSRDDYSNQPQHFGDGTRLSIL.

The chain links TRBV11-1 to TRBJ1-3; the D is unclear. The CDR3 has 14 amino acids. Germline CDR1 and CDR2: SGHAT and FQDESV (reference sequence). Trimming shortened V by 2 bases and J by 1 base, and 6 bases separated the two germline ends. The CDR3 bases are TGTGCCAGCAGCTTAACCGGGTCTGGAAACACCATATATTTT. Its protein is CASSLTGSGNTIYF.

The genes are TRBV6-2 or TRBV6-3 and TRBJ2-3; 8 nucleotides line up with TRBD1. Trimming at V came to 5 bases and at J to 2 bases, leaving 6 bases not matched to a gene. The CDR3 has 15 residues. CDR1 MNHEY and CDR2 SVGEGT come from the germline V gene. The CDR3 sequence is CASSGNRGFTDTQYF. In DNA, the CDR3 is TGTGCCAGCAGTGGAAACAGGGGGTTCACAGATACGCAGTATTTT.

This clone was observed once. V is TRBV2 and J is TRBJ1-3, with D unresolved. This CDR3 has 13 amino acids. The germline V gene encodes CDR1 SNHLY and CDR2 FYNNEI. The ends were cut back, 6 bases at V and 0 bases at J, with 6 bases in the middle. The CDR3 coding sequence is TGTGCCAGCAGGACTTACTCTGGAAACACCATATATTTT. Protein product: CASRTYSGNTIYF. The whole variable domain, filled in from reference TRBV2 and TRBJ1-3, reads EPEVTQTPSHQVTQMGQEVILRCVPISNHLYFYWYRQILGQKVEFLVSFYNNEISEKSEIFDDQFSVERPDGSNFTLKIRSTKLEDSAMYFCASRTYSGNTIYFGEGSWLTVV.

This clone was detected once. The rearrangement joins TRBV2 to TRBJ1-5; no clear D. CDR3 length equals 16 residues. The germline V gene encodes CDR1 SNHLY and CDR2 FYNNEI. The V end was cut by 3 bases, the J end by 0 bases, with 12 bases between. CDR3 sequence (DNA): TGTGCCAGCAGTGAGCTTTGGGCGACTAGCAATCAGCCCCAGCATTTT. It yields the protein CASSELWATSNQPQHF. The complete variable domain, with remaining parts taken from reference TRBV2 and TRBJ1-5, reads EPEVTQTPSHQVTQMGQEVILRCVPISNHLYFYWYRQILGQKVEFLVSFYNNEISEKSEIFDDQFSVERPDGSNFTLKIRSTKLEDSAMYFCASSELWATSNQPQHFGDGTRLSIL.

The gene calls are TRBV5-4 and TRBJ2-3; 10 bases are a match to TRBD2. Germline assignment: CDR1 SGHNT and CDR2 YYREEE (reference sequence). Losses at the gene ends were 4 bases for V and 4 bases for J; bases not matched to a gene: 6. The CDR3 is made up of 15 amino acids. CDR3 DNA: TGTGCCAGCAGCCCATCTAGCGGGGGCGCAGATACGCAGTATTTT. The encoded protein is CASSPSSGGADTQYF.

The rearrangement links TRBV10-3 to TRBJ2-3; maybe TRBD1 (6 bases). CDR3 size: 13 residues. Germline-derived CDR1 and CDR2 are ENHRY and SYGVKD. V shed 7 bases and J shed 2 bases, with 10 bases lying between them. The CDR3: CAIMRGTTDTQYF. The CDR3, as DNA: TGTGCCATCATGAGGGGGACCACAGATACGCAGTATTTT.

The V gene is TRBV2, the J gene TRBJ1-1; 9 nucleotides align to TRBD1. This CDR3 contains 14 residues. J was trimmed by 4 bases and V by 6 bases; bases with no gene match: 6. Germline CDR1 SNHLY, CDR2 FYNNEI. The CDR3 sequence is CASRGTGWATEAFF. The CDR3 nucleotides are TGTGCCAGCAGGGGGACAGGGTGGGCCACTGAAGCTTTCTTT. The entire variable domain, with the rest obtained from reference TRBV2 and TRBJ1-1, is as follows: EPEVTQTPSHQVTQMGQEVILRCVPISNHLYFYWYRQILGQKVEFLVSFYNNEISEKSEIFDDQFSVERPDGSNFTLKIRSTKLEDSAMYFCASRGTGWATEAFFGQGTRLTVV.

The rearrangement links TRBV21-1 to TRBJ1-1. TRBV21-1 is listed as a pseudogene. There are 13 residues in the CDR3. CDR3 nucleotide sequence: TGTGCCAGCAGCCGGGGGGTAAGAACTGAAGCTTTCTTT. This sequence encodes CASSRGVRTEAFF.

The chain recombines TRBV6-6 with TRBJ2-3; D not certain. Trimming pared 6 bases from V and 4 bases from J, leaving 14 bases between. The CDR3 runs 14 residues. Germline CDR1 MNHNY, CDR2 SVGAGI (reference sequence). CDR3: CASSVKHEADTQYF. The CDR3 DNA reads as TGTGCCAGCAGCGTGAAGCATGAGGCAGATACGCAGTATTTT.

The chain recombines TRBV7-9 with TRBJ2-5; 7 bases are shared with TRBD1. V trimming: 7 bases; J trimming: 4 bases; junction bases outside the gene matches: 15. The CDR3 covers 16 residues. Germline V gene data show CDR1 as SEHNR and CDR2 as FQNEAQ (reference sequence). The CDR3 region is CASNTLEGALRETQYF. CDR3 DNA: TGTGCCAGCAACACACTAGAGGGGGCTCTAAGAGAGACCCAGTACTTC.

The rearrangement links TRBV5-1 to TRBJ1-3, with 7 bases that match TRBD1. Germline V lookup: CDR1 SGHRS, CDR2 YFSETQ. This CDR3 region has 15 residues. V dropped 4 bases and J dropped 4; count of bases not matched to a gene: 8. The CDR3 DNA sequence: TGCGCCAGCAGCCCGCGGGGACAGCCGGGAAACACCATATATTTT. Encoded protein: CASSPRGQPGNTIYF.

The chain combines TRBV5-8 with TRBJ2-2; 9 nucleotides match TRBD1. V was pared by 3 bases and J by 4 bases, with 7 bases of the junction left unmatched. The germline CDR1 and CDR2 sequences are SGHTS and YDEGEE. CDR3 length: 16 amino acids. The CDR3 loop is CASSYSGTGPTGELFF. DNA of the CDR3: TGTGCCAGCAGCTACTCCGGGACAGGGCCCACCGGGGAGCTGTTTTTT.